Below, one T cell receptor (beta chain) is given with its context. Using immunoSEQ multiplex PCR, the repertoire was profiled, and TCRdb retains in-frame clones only, with some absent. Found here are roughly 60,000 clones, over 75% of them singletons; the top ten hold over 3.5%. This sample was included in a study of blood T cell repertoires in COVID-19. On the study more broadly: PBMCs, B-cell-depleted T cells, or T cells were the source of the cDNA or gDNA that made up the material.

Germline CDR1 and CDR2: LGHDT and YNNKEL (reference sequence). There are 15 residues in the CDR3. Trimming took 1 base from V and 2 from J; bases not matched to a gene: 4. This sequence was found in a man aged 50 to 60 with active COVID-19. The V and J genes are TRBV3-1 (or the pseudogene TRBV3-2) and TRBJ2-7; 8 bases fit TRBD1. Sequencing was done on a sample of peripheral blood. The CDR3: CASSQAPQGAYEQYF. The CDR3 bases are TGTGCCAGCAGCCAAGCTCCACAGGGGGCCTACGAGCAGTACTTC.